Listed below are T cell receptor beta chains from one sample, sequenced in a study of T cells in Graves' hyperthyroidism and ophthalmopathy. MiXCR was run by TCRdb on the multiplex PCR reads, yielding one entry per CDR3 protein. The top ten hold about 27% of the sample, which has under 400,000 distinct CDR3 sequences, roughly 14% seen once. The sequencing sample was made of blood. These receptors were collected from a woman younger than 35 with Graves' hyperthyroidism that later progressed to Graves' ophthalmopathy. Each CDR3 is given with its conserved first and last residue. Each record gives: CDR3 protein, CDR3 DNA, J gene, D gene, clone size, V gene. The D gene is left open where the match is weak. The listing skips clone size in some rows; elsewhere it reads once, few, many or a size class.

CASSLGVGTEAFF,TGTGCCAGCAGCCTCGGGGTCGGCACTGAAGCTTTCTTT,TRBJ1-1,NA,many,TRBV11-3
CASSRNRDPGYEQYF,TGCGCCAGCAGCCGCAACAGGGATCCGGGCTACGAGCAGTACTTC,TRBJ2-7,NA,many,TRBV11-2
CASSGPPGGNQPQHF,TGTGCCAGCAGTGGCCCGCCGGGGGGCAATCAGCCCCAGCATTTT,TRBJ1-5,NA,many,TRBV6-1
CASSYSTLNTEAFF,TGTGCCAGCAGTTACTCGACTCTGAACACTGAAGCTTTCTTT,TRBJ1-1,NA,NA,TRBV6-6
CASSYFDSPQPYEQYF,TGTGCCAGCAGTTACTTTGACTCCCCCCAGCCGTACGAGCAGTACTTC,TRBJ2-7,NA,NA,TRBV6-5
CASSRQGNGELFF,TGTGCCAGCAGCCGACAGGGGAACGGGGAGCTGTTTTTT,TRBJ2-2,TRBD1,NA,TRBV7-9
CSVLGTYYTF,TGCAGCGTGCTTGGAACCTATTACACCTTC,TRBJ1-2,NA,NA,TRBV29-1
CSARDRMTSGMGHEQYF,TGCAGTGCTAGAGATCGGATGACTAGCGGGATGGGCCACGAGCAGTACTTC,TRBJ2-7,TRBD2,NA,TRBV20-1
CASSLSPPVPHEQYF,TGTGCCAGCAGTTTATCCCCTCCGGTCCCCCACGAGCAGTACTTC,TRBJ2-7,NA,NA,TRBV27
CASSLVAKNIQYF,TGTGCCAGCAGCTTAGTGGCGAAAAACATTCAGTACTTC,TRBJ2-4,NA,many,TRBV6-2/TRBV6-3
CSARDTGSGANVLTF,TGCAGTGCTAGAGATACCGGCTCTGGGGCCAACGTCCTGACTTTC,TRBJ2-6,NA,NA,TRBV20-1
CASSYDRQGIYEQYF,TGTGCCAGCAGTTACGACCGACAGGGCATCTACGAGCAGTACTTC,TRBJ2-7,TRBD1,NA,TRBV6-5
CASSPIGLAAQETQYF,TGTGCCAGCAGCCCCATAGGACTAGCGGCCCAAGAGACCCAGTACTTC,TRBJ2-5,TRBD2,many,TRBV7-9
CSAETDPGYGYTF,TGCAGTGCCGAGACCGACCCGGGCTATGGCTACACCTTC,TRBJ1-2,NA,few,TRBV20-1
CASSLSTGINQPQHF,TGTGCCAGCAGTTTATCCACAGGGATCAATCAGCCCCAGCATTTT,TRBJ1-5,NA,many,TRBV27
CASSLTPYTQYF,TGTGCCAGCAGTTTGACCCCCTATACGCAGTATTTT,TRBJ2-3,NA,many,TRBV28
CASRPTSGRSGEQYF,TGTGCCAGCAGACCGACTAGCGGGAGATCGGGTGAGCAGTACTTC,TRBJ2-7,TRBD2,many,TRBV11-2
CASSQGWGEISTDTQYF,TGCGCCAGCAGCCAGGGTTGGGGGGAGATTAGCACAGATACGCAGTATTTT,TRBJ2-3,NA,NA,TRBV4-3
CASAQTGWGFRNEQFF,TGTGCCAGTGCCCAAACAGGGTGGGGGTTTCGCAATGAGCAGTTCTTC,TRBJ2-1,NA,many,TRBV28
CASSPPPGTGGPRTEAFF,TGTGCCAGCTCACCCCCCCCCGGGACAGGGGGCCCTCGCACTGAAGCTTTCTTT,TRBJ1-1,TRBD1,NA,TRBV18
CSARQTRQYTEAFF,TGCAGTGCTAGACAGACGCGACAGTACACTGAAGCTTTCTTT,TRBJ1-1,NA,NA,TRBV20-1
CASSRVATNEKLFF,TGCGCCAGCAGCCGAGTTGCAACTAATGAAAAACTGTTTTTT,TRBJ1-4,NA,few,TRBV4-1
CASSRGGQGNQPQHF,TGTGCCAGCAGCCGAGGTGGACAGGGGAATCAGCCCCAGCATTTT,TRBJ1-5,TRBD1,NA,TRBV28
CASSGTLNTGELFF,TGTGCCAGTAGTGGGACACTGAACACCGGGGAGCTGTTTTTT,TRBJ2-2,NA,few,TRBV19
CASSFPSNNGGRGKVSSYEQYF,TGTGCCAGCAGTTTCCCGAGTAACAATGGGGGCAGGGGTAAAGTCAGCTCCTACGAGCAGTACTTC,TRBJ2-7,NA,many,TRBV28
CASSLERAQPQHF,TGTGCCAGCAGTTTGGAGAGGGCCCAGCCCCAGCATTTT,TRBJ1-5,NA,many,TRBV12-3/TRBV12-4
CASSLFFQGDQPQHF,TGTGCCAGCAGTTTATTCTTCCAGGGCGATCAGCCCCAGCATTTT,TRBJ1-5,NA,many,TRBV27
CSLPRRGNEQYF,TGCAGTTTGCCACGGAGGGGAAACGAGCAGTACTTC,TRBJ2-7,NA,many,TRBV20-1
CPSRLTGGGIYEQYF,TGTCCCAGCAGGTTAACAGGGGGCGGAATCTACGAGCAGTACTTC,TRBJ2-7,TRBD1,NA,TRBV27
CASSTQSGSGYGYTF,TGTGCCAGCAGTACCCAGTCAGGGAGCGGCTATGGCTACACCTTC,TRBJ1-2,NA,few,TRBV28
CASSQAGTGAQETQYF,TGCGCCAGCAGCCAAGCCGGGACAGGGGCCCAAGAGACCCAGTACTTC,TRBJ2-5,TRBD1,many,TRBV4-1
CSAKRGDQPQHF,TGCAGTGCCAAGAGGGGGGATCAGCCCCAGCATTTT,TRBJ1-5,NA,many,TRBV20-1
CSARDPREREPQHF,TGCAGTGCTAGAGATCCCCGGGAAAGGGAGCCCCAGCATTTT,TRBJ1-5,NA,NA,TRBV20-1
CASSLSRQGSYEQYF,TGTGCCAGCAGTTTATCAAGACAGGGATCCTACGAGCAGTACTTC,TRBJ2-7,TRBD1,many,TRBV27
CATSPVDTDNEQFF,TGTGCCACCAGTCCCGTGGACACCGACAATGAGCAGTTCTTC,TRBJ2-1,NA,many,TRBV24-1
CASSLDRVGAGAFF,TGTGCCAGCAGTTTGGATCGGGTTGGTGCTGGGGCTTTCTTT,TRBJ1-1,NA,few,TRBV28
CASSLIAGGLPSTDTQYF,TGTGCCAGCAGCTTGATAGCGGGAGGCCTCCCGAGCACAGATACGCAGTATTTT,TRBJ2-3,TRBD2,NA,TRBV5-6
CASSEGYSYNEQFF,TGTGCCAGCAGTGAAGGTTACAGCTACAATGAGCAGTTCTTC,TRBJ2-1,NA,few,TRBV6-1
CASRPASSYEQYF,TGTGCCAGCAGGCCCGCTAGCTCCTACGAGCAGTACTTC,TRBJ2-7,NA,many,TRBV27
CASSLMAAGSYEQYF,TGTGCCAGCAGCCTGATGGCGGCGGGGTCCTACGAGCAGTACTTC,TRBJ2-7,NA,many,TRBV3-1
CASSPSVTSGSGETQYF,TGTGCCAGCAGCCCCAGCGTGACTAGCGGGAGCGGTGAGACCCAGTACTTC,TRBJ2-5,TRBD2,many,TRBV9
CASSEVAGASNYGYTF,TGTGCCAGCAGTGAAGTGGCAGGGGCGAGTAACTATGGCTACACCTTC,TRBJ1-2,NA,many,TRBV6-1
CASSPNSIRFYGYTF,TGTGCCAGCAGCCCGAATTCAATTCGGTTCTATGGCTACACCTTC,TRBJ1-2,NA,many,TRBV6-1
CASSSRSRLAGVPFNNEQFF,TGTGCCAGCAGCTCCCGTTCCCGACTAGCGGGAGTCCCTTTCAACAATGAGCAGTTCTTC,TRBJ2-1,TRBD2,few,TRBV5-6
CAWSGSDTGELFF,TGTGCCTGGAGTGGTTCGGACACCGGGGAGCTGTTTTTT,TRBJ2-2,NA,many,TRBV30
CASKGLAGGPREQFF,TGTGCCAGCAAGGGACTAGCGGGAGGGCCCCGTGAGCAGTTCTTC,TRBJ2-1,TRBD2,NA,TRBV11-2
CSARDGTSGTRETQYF,TGCAGTGCTAGAGATGGGACTAGCGGGACCCGGGAGACCCAGTACTTC,TRBJ2-5,TRBD2,many,TRBV20-1
CASSTRRGANSPLHF,TGCGCCAGCAGCACCCGACGGGGGGCGAATTCACCCCTCCACTTT,TRBJ1-6,NA,few,TRBV5-1